The entry below gives a single T cell receptor (beta chain) sequence along with its context. Its matching antigen is unknown. This sample stems from a study of T-cell memory formation after mild COVID-19. Study overall: In these data, TCR clusters were largely donor specific.

General study findings and limits: CD4+ contracting clones were mainly CM and EM; CD8+ ones, EMRA.

5'RACE primed at constant segments yielded TCR alpha and TCR beta cDNA libraries bearing sample barcodes and UMIs. Via MiXCR, TCRdb re-called the 5' RACE reads, giving one row per CDR3 protein. The data hold about 250,000 distinct CDR3 sequences, with about 20% observed a single time. This TCR was sampled from a man aged 18-30 years who had mild COVID-19 (a few samples of this study predate the infection). Cell type and time point are not known. Sequencing input: PBMCs or a T cell subset sorted from them (not recorded which).

The DNA of the CDR3 is TGTGCCAGCAGCCTGGGGACGGACTACTATGGCTACACCTTC. It encodes CASSLGTDYYGYTF. The chain is built from TRBV7-2 and TRBJ1-2, with D maybe TRBD1 (5 bases). Trimming took 5 bases from V and 3 from J, leaving 13 bases between them. The CDR3 has 14 residues. Germline V gene lookup returns CDR1 SGHTA and CDR2 FQGNSA.